This passage covers 19 T cell receptor beta chains from one sample sequenced in a study of post-analysis software for immune sequencing data (dated by TCRdb to 2013 to 2016). The library was made by PCR. The sequencer was an Illumina HiSeq 2500. Unique molecular identifiers were incorporated into TCR beta cDNA libraries to reduce PCR and sequencing biases. TCRdb took the public reads, trimmed them with fastp at Q25, ran MiXCR for clone calling and kept in-frame beta chains. Each CDR3 protein appears once, grouped with its most common genes and DNA. The sample table lists 450,000 or so distinct CDR3 sequences, under 55% of them with a count of one. The ten most abundant clones make up 12% of the sample. Overall study outcomes, separate from this receptor: Four to six TRBV segments, including TRBV5-6, TRBV5-1 and TRBV20-1, were significantly more frequent in patients than controls.

What these receptors recognize is not known. The sequenced sample consisted of blood. These receptors originate from a girl between 10 and 17 years old with multiple sclerosis.

The V and J genes are TRBV12-3 or TRBV12-4 and TRBJ2-7; 8 bases agree with TRBD1. With 5 bases clipped from V and 0 bases from J, the junction kept 3 bases outside the gene matches. The CDR3 runs 14 residues. The CDR3 here is CASSIQGASYEQYF. CDR3 DNA sequence: TGTGCCAGCAGTATTCAGGGGGCCTCCTACGAGCAGTACTTC.

CDR3 region: CSVGGTSGVVEQFF. CDR3 DNA: TGCAGCGTCGGTGGGACTAGCGGGGTGGTTGAGCAGTTCTTC. The rearrangement uses TRBV29-1 and TRBJ2-1; 13 bases are a match to TRBD2. The CDR3 length is 14 residues. Germline V lookup: CDR1 SQVTM, CDR2 ANQGSEA. Trimming cost V 6 bases and J 9 bases; bases outside gene matches: 8.

The V and J genes are TRBV4-1 and TRBJ1-1; weak D call: TRBD1 (6 bases). The CDR3 extends over 15 amino acids. Germline V lookup: CDR1 MGHRA, CDR2 YSYEKL. Trimming removed 3 bases from V and 1 base from J, with 12 bases in between. The CDR3 here is CASSQAKGGNTEAFF. The CDR3 DNA reads TGCGCCAGCAGCCAGGCGAAGGGGGGGAACACTGAAGCTTTCTTT.

The chain recombines TRBV9 with TRBJ2-1; 8 bases fit TRBD2. V was clipped by 4 bases and J by 9 bases; unmatched bases: 15. Germline CDR1 SGDLS, CDR2 YYNGEE. CDR3 length equals 16 residues. The CDR3 here is CASSPPGTRSPGEQFF. The CDR3 coding sequence is TGTGCCAGCAGCCCTCCCGGGACTAGATCCCCTGGTGAGCAGTTCTTC.

The gene calls are TRBV20-1 and TRBJ2-7; no reliable D call. Germline values: CDR1 DFQATT, CDR2 SNEGSKA (reference sequence). The ends were cut back, 6 bases at V and 1 base at J, with 19 bases in the middle. This CDR3 comprises 15 residues. CDR3 nucleotides: TGCAGTGCGACGTTCGGTGGTATCGGGTCCTACGAGCAGTACTTC. It encodes CSATFGGIGSYEQYF.

V and J are TRBV5-6 and TRBJ2-1; D remains unclear. Trimming pared 0 bases from V and 6 bases from J, leaving 16 bases between. Per germline, CDR1 SGHDT and CDR2 YYEEEE. This CDR3 is built from 16 residues. CDR3 sequence reads: CASSLGVAERCNEQFF. Here the CDR3 DNA reads TGTGCCAGCAGCTTGGGGGTAGCCGAGAGATGCAATGAGCAGTTCTTC.

J is TRBJ2-1 and V is TRBV20-1; 12 nucleotides line up with TRBD2. Trimming took 0 bases from V and 4 from J; bases not matched to a gene: 13. From germline, CDR1 is DFQATT and CDR2 SNEGSKA (reference sequence). The CDR3 contains 19 residues. CDR3 protein: CSAREDGTSGRRDYNEQFF. CDR3 nucleotide sequence: TGCAGTGCTAGAGAAGACGGGACTAGCGGGCGTCGAGATTACAATGAGCAGTTCTTC.

This clonotype was found a few times. The rearrangement joins TRBV28 to TRBJ2-7; D not certain. V was clipped by 3 bases and J by 0 bases, with 6 bases between them. The germline V gene has CDR1 MDHEN and CDR2 SYDVKM. The CDR3 spans 13 residues. The CDR3 DNA reads as TGTGCCAGCAGTTTTTCAACCTCCTACGAGCAGTACTTC. Translation gives CASSFSTSYEQYF.

The rearrangement links TRBV3-1 to TRBJ2-3, with 8 positions matching TRBD2. This CDR3 is 16 amino acids long. J was trimmed by 4 bases and V by 0 bases; bases with no gene match: 6. The germline V gene encodes CDR1 LGHDT and CDR2 YNNKEL (reference sequence). The CDR3 loop is CASSQDTSGSPDTQYF. The CDR3 DNA is TGTGCCAGCAGCCAAGATACCAGCGGGAGCCCAGATACGCAGTATTTT.

Comments on this clonotype: The junction does not match germline at one end; this may be a read error. This rearrangement joins TRBV25-1 to TRBJ1-2; possibly TRBD1 for D (5 bases). CDR3 length equals 14 residues. CDR1 is MGHDK and CDR2 is SYGVNS in the germline V gene. CDR3 coding DNA: TGTGCCGGCAGTGAATATGGGAGAGGGGATGGCTACACCTTC. It codes for CAGSEYGRGDGYTF.

This clonotype was counted a few times. The rearrangement joins TRBV6-5 to TRBJ2-7, with TRBD2 matching 7 bases. The CDR3 has 14 amino acids. J gave up 3 bases and V 6 bases, and 8 bases lay outside the gene matches. Germline CDR1 is MNHEY and CDR2 is SVGAGI. CDR3 DNA: TGTGCCAGCAGGCGGACTAGAGATAACTACGAGCAGTACTTC. Translation gives CASRRTRDNYEQYF.

The V call is TRBV7-8, the J call TRBJ1-1; D gene ambiguous. From germline, CDR1 is SGHVS and CDR2 FQNEAQ. The CDR3 extends over 15 amino acids. V lost 5 bases, J lost 1 base, and 14 bases lay in between. CDR3 in DNA: TGTGCCAGCAGCCTTTTGGTCATCAAGAACACTGAAGCTTTCTTT. Its protein product is CASSLLVIKNTEAFF. Using reference TRBV7-8 and TRBJ1-1 for the parts outside the CDR3, the full variable domain is GAGVSQSPRYKVAKRGQDVALRCDPISGHVSLFWYQQALGQGPEFLTYFQNEAQLDKSGLPSDRFFAERPEGSVSTLKIQRTQQEDSAVYLCASSLLVIKNTEAFFGQGTRLTVV.

The chain recombines TRBV6-5 with TRBJ2-2; 7 positions agree with TRBD2. The CDR3 is 14 residues long. With 6 bases clipped from V and 7 bases from J, the junction kept 8 bases outside the gene matches. Per germline, CDR1 MNHEY and CDR2 SVGAGI. This CDR3 reads CASSTSGKIGELFF. The CDR3 nucleotides are TGTGCCAGCAGCACCAGCGGGAAGATCGGGGAGCTGTTTTTT.

In its sample, this clonotype was seen a few times. V and J are TRBV6-6 and TRBJ1-2; D is perhaps TRBD1 (6 bases). The CDR3 loop spans 14 amino acids. The ends were cut back, 7 bases at V and 4 bases at J, with 16 bases in the middle. Germline CDR1 is MNHNY and CDR2 is SVGAGI (reference sequence). The CDR3 spells CASISVEGGYGYTF. In DNA, the CDR3 is TGTGCCAGCATCTCGGTAGAGGGGGGCTATGGCTACACCTTC.

This chain uses TRBV4-3 with TRBJ2-5; a possible D gene is TRBD1 (6 bases). The germline CDR1 and CDR2 sequences are LGHNA and YSLEER. Trimming stripped 5 bases from V and 0 bases from J, with 10 bases between. There are 14 residues in the CDR3. The CDR3 protein is CASSYWTDQETQYF. The CDR3 DNA reads TGCGCCAGCAGCTATTGGACAGACCAAGAGACCCAGTACTTC.

Regarding this clonotype: One end of the junction does not line up with germline, which may come from a read error. CDR3 region: CASSTLGDQEAQYF. DNA of the CDR3: TGTGCCAGCAGCACCCTAGGGGACCAAGAGGCCCAGTACTTC. The chain has TRBV7-3 and TRBJ2-5; the D gene could be TRBD1 or TRBD2 (5 bases each). CDR3 length: 14 amino acids. The V gene's germline CDR1 is SGHTA and CDR2 FQGTGA.

The chain joins TRBV28 to TRBJ1-2; perhaps TRBD1 as D (5 bases). Trimming stripped 6 bases from V and 7 bases from J, with 9 bases between. This CDR3 spans 11 amino acids. CDR1 is MDHEN, CDR2 SYDVKM, per germline. The chain's CDR3 is CASRMGLGYTF. CDR3 nucleotides: TGTGCCAGCAGAATGGGGCTTGGCTACACCTTC.

J is TRBJ2-5 and V is TRBV27, with D possibly TRBD1 on 6 matching bases. Deletions cut 3 bases from V and 5 bases from J, with 19 bases between. The CDR3 covers 16 residues. Germline V gene lookup returns CDR1 MNHEY and CDR2 SMNVEV (reference sequence). The CDR3 coding sequence is TGTGCCAGCAGTTTGATCGGGTTGCAGAGGGGGGAGACCCAGTACTTC. This sequence encodes CASSLIGLQRGETQYF.

The CDR3 DNA reads as TGCAGTGCTAGAGGGGCCGGGAGGGTCGGTGAGCAGTTCTTC. It is translated as CSARGAGRVGEQFF. The V and J genes are TRBV20-1 and TRBJ2-1, with TRBD2 matching over 8 bases. The ends lost 1 base at V and 9 bases at J; junction bases unmatched: 8. The CDR3 runs to 14 residues. Germline CDR1 and CDR2: DFQATT and SNEGSKA (reference sequence).